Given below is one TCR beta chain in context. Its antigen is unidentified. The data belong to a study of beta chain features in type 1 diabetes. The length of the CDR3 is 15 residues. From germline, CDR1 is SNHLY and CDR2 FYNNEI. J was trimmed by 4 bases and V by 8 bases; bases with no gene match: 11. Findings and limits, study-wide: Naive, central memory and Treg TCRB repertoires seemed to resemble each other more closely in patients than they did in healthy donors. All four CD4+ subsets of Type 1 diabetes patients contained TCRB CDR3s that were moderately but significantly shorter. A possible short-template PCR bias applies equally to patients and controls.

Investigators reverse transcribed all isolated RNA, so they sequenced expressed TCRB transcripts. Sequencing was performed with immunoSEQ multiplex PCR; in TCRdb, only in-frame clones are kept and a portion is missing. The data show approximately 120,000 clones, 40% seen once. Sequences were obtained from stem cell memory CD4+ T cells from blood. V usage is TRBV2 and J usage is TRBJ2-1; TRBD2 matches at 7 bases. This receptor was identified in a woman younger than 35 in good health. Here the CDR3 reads CASLTSGTDYNEQFF. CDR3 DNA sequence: TGTGCCAGCTTAACGAGCGGGACGGATTACAATGAGCAGTTCTTC.